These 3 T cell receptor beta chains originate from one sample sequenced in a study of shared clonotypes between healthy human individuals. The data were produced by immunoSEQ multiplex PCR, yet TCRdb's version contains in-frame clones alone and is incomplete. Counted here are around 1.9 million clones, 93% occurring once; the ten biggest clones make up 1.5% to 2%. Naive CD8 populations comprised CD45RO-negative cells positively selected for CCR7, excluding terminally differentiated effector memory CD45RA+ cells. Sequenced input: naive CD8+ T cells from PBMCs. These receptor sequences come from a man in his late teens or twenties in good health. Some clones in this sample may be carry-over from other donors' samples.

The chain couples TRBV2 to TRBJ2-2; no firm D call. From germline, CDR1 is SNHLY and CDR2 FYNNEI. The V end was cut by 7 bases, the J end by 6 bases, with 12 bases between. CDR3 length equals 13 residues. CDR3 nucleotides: TGTGCCAGCAACATGTTGGGGTCCGGGGAGCTGTTTTTT. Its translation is CASNMLGSGELFF.

The CDR3 sequence: CASVWAHSYSNQPQHF. The CDR3 DNA follows: TGTGCCAGCGTGTGGGCGCACAGTTATAGCAATCAGCCCCAGCATTTT. The chain uses TRBV2 and TRBJ1-5; no clear D. The CDR3 extends over 16 amino acids. CDR1 is SNHLY and CDR2 is FYNNEI in the germline V gene. The V end was cut by 8 bases, the J end by 0 bases, with 17 bases between.

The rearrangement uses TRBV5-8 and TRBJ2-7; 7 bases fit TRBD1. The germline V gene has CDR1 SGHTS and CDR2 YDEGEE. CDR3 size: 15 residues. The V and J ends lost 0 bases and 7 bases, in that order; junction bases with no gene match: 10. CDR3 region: CASSLVQGMSLEQYF. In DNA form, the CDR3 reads TGTGCCAGCAGCTTGGTACAGGGGATGTCGTTGGAGCAGTACTTC. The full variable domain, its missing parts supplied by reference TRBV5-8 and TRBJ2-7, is EAGVTQSPTHLIKTRGQQATLRCSPISGHTSVYWYQQALGLGLQFLLWYDEGEERNRGNFPPRFSGRQFPNYSSELNVNALELEDSALYLCASSLVQGMSLEQYFGPGTRLTVT.